This T cell receptor beta chain was retrieved from a study of cytomegalovirus exposure and HLA in healthy donors. Points from the study as a whole: Reported results showed that the classifier diagnosed cytomegalovirus status with high specificity and sensitivity. Some highly shared sequence variants likely arose as a pipeline artifact.

CDR1 and CDR2 from the germline V gene are SGDLS and YYNGEE. The CDR3 sequence is 16 residues long. Unmatched junction bases numbered 9, after V lost 3 bases and J lost 5 bases. PCR involved 60 Vbeta and 13 Jbeta primers. Sequencing used immunoSEQ multiplex PCR; TCRdb keeps in-frame clones, though not all of them. The sample includes about 180,000 clones, roughly 80% seen only once; the top ten take 2% to 2.5%. Concerning this clone: Its antigen remains unknown.

Input material: PBMCs. This chain connects TRBV9 to TRBJ2-7; 12 nucleotides line up with TRBD2. This clonotype was sampled from a man in his 60s in good health and CMV-seronegative. The CDR3 nucleotides are TGTGCCAGCAGCGCTCGGACTAGCGGGACCCCCCACGAGCAGTACTTC. This translates into CASSARTSGTPHEQYF.